This is a list of T cell receptor beta chains from one sample in a study of blood T cell repertoires in COVID-19. Clones were read by immunoSEQ multiplex PCR, and TCRdb kept only the in-frame ones, dropping some. The data contain about 380,000 clones, approximately 90% of them singletons. The sequencing input was PBMCs or T cells enriched from blood (not recorded which). The receptors here all came from a woman between 18 and 30 years old who had recovered from COVID-19. The CDR3 runs from the conserved cysteine through the conserved F or W. A D gene is named only where the DNA matches it firmly. Size tells how often a clone was seen (once, few, many) or the class of an expanded clone, and some rows leave it out.

>.|TRBD1|TRBJ1-2|TRBV5-1
CASSQGQASFNYGYTF
TGCGCCAGCAGCCAAGGACAGGCCTCCTTTAACTATGGCTACACCTTC
>.|.|TRBJ1-4|TRBV7-9
CASSSPGGHVNEKLFF
TGTGCCAGCAGCTCCCCGGGGGGACACGTTAATGAAAAACTGTTTTTT
>once|TRBD1|TRBJ1-5|TRBV15
CATSSRGHSAQHF
TGTGCCACCAGCAGCAGGGGGCATTCGGCCCAGCATTTT
>.|TRBD1|TRBJ1-5|TRBV2
CASLLMTGNQPQHF
TGTGCCAGCCTTCTAATGACAGGGAATCAGCCCCAGCATTTT
>.|TRBD1|TRBJ1-1|TRBV5-1
CASSLTGGVDTEAFF
TGCGCCAGCAGCTTGACAGGGGGCGTCGACACTGAAGCTTTCTTT
>.|.|TRBJ1-5|TRBV6-5
CASSYGRVNQLQHF
TGTGCCAGCAGTTATGGGCGGGTCAATCAGCTCCAGCATTTT
>.|.|TRBJ1-3|TRBV27
CASSSRRGSGNTIYF
TGTGCCAGCAGTTCCCGGAGGGGTTCAGGAAACACCATATATTTT
>.|TRBD1|TRBJ2-1|TRBV18
CASSPETGILNEQFF
TGTGCCAGCTCTCCGGAGACAGGGATATTAAATGAGCAGTTCTTC
>.|.|TRBJ1-2|TRBV6-5
CASRDGDYGYTF
TGTGCCAGCAGAGACGGAGACTATGGCTACACCTTC
>.|TRBD1|TRBJ2-3|TRBV4-1
CASSHAQGGTDTQYF
TGCGCCAGCAGCCATGCACAGGGGGGCACAGATACGCAGTATTTT
>.|TRBD2|TRBJ2-1|TRBV11-2
CASSRGGSSYNEQFF
TGTGCCAGCAGCCGGGGGGGGAGCTCCTACAATGAGCAGTTCTTC
>.|.|TRBJ2-1|TRBV10-3
CAIDRGNEQFF
TGTGCCATAGATAGGGGCAATGAGCAGTTCTTC
>.|TRBD2|TRBJ2-2|TRBV6-5
CASTPAGGNTGELFF
TGTGCCAGCACTCCGGCGGGGGGCAACACCGGGGAGCTGTTTTTT
>.|.|TRBJ1-3|TRBV14
CASSQDRRELAGNTIYF
TGTGCCAGCAGCCAAGATCGCAGGGAACTTGCCGGAAACACCATATATTTT
>.|.|TRBJ1-1|TRBV6-6
CASSSSSGAGTEAFF
.
>.|TRBD1|TRBJ2-1|TRBV6-4
CASSDRGQHNEQFF
TGTGCCAGCAGTGACAGGGGACAGCACAATGAGCAGTTCTTC
>many|TRBD1|TRBJ1-6|TRBV7-9
CASSLNRGPNSPLHF
TGTGCCAGCAGCCTCAACAGGGGGCCCAATTCACCCCTCCACTTT
>.|.|TRBJ2-1|TRBV2
CASSEHQGEQFF
TGTGCCAGCAGTGAACACCAGGGGGAGCAGTTCTTC
>.|.|TRBJ1-4|TRBV9
CASGGVNEKLFF
TGTGCCAGCGGAGGGGTAAATGAAAAACTGTTTTTT
>.|.|TRBJ1-3|TRBV5-6
CASSLVGDTGNTIYF
TGTGCCAGCAGCTTGGTAGGGGACACTGGAAACACCATATATTTT
>few|.|TRBJ2-2|TRBV10-3
CATSMEGNGANTGELFF
TGTGCCACCAGTATGGAGGGGAACGGGGCGAACACCGGGGAGCTGTTTTTT
>.|.|TRBJ2-7|TRBV7-8
CASSSAGPYEQYF
TGTGCCAGCAGCTCCGCAGGGCCCTACGAGCAGTACTTC
>.|.|TRBJ1-1|TRBV6-6
CASTRANTEAFF
TGTGCCAGCACCAGGGCCAACACTGAAGCTTTCTTT
>.|.|TRBJ1-4|TRBV2
CASSAPAASNEKLFF
TGTGCCAGCAGTGCTCCAGCAGCGTCGAATGAAAAACTGTTTTTT
>.|TRBD1|TRBJ2-7|TRBV5-4
CASSLGLQGAFKEQYF
TGTGCCAGCAGCTTGGGTTTACAGGGGGCGTTCAAAGAGCAGTACTTC
>.|.|TRBJ1-6|TRBV11-1
CASSPHPGDDSPLHF
TGTGCCAGCAGCCCCCACCCGGGGGATGATTCACCCCTCCACTTT
>.|TRBD2|TRBJ2-2|TRBV2
CASTAGTSFGELFF
TGTGCCAGCACCGCCGGGACTAGCTTCGGGGAGCTGTTTTTT
>.|.|TRBJ1-1|TRBV29-1
CSVRGQGTEAFF
TGCAGCGTTAGGGGACAAGGAACTGAAGCTTTCTTT
>.|TRBD1|TRBJ1-4|TRBV24-1
CATSDPGTENEKLFF
TGTGCCACCAGTGACCCCGGGACAGAGAATGAAAAACTGTTTTTT
>.|.|TRBJ1-5|TRBV27
CASSPWTVSNQPQHF
TGTGCCAGCAGTCCCTGGACAGTAAGCAATCAGCCCCAGCATTTT
>.|TRBD2|TRBJ2-3|TRBV7-3
CASSRGTSGRTDTQYF
TGTGCCAGCAGCCGCGGGACTAGCGGGCGCACAGATACGCAGTATTTT
>.|.|TRBJ2-1|TRBV4-1
CASSSQRAFNEQFF
TGCGCCAGCAGCTCTCAGAGGGCGTTCAATGAGCAGTTCTTC
>.|TRBD1|TRBJ2-4|TRBV18
CASSPVSSTGVAKNIQYF
TGTGCCAGCTCACCAGTGTCTTCCACAGGGGTAGCCAAAAACATTCAGTACTTC
>.|.|TRBJ1-2|TRBV11-2
CASSFLRGGPAKTF
TGTGCCAGCAGCTTCCTTCGCGGGGGACCCGCGAAAACCTTC
>.|.|TRBJ1-4|TRBV20-1
CSDEDEKLFF
TGCAGTGATGAGGATGAAAAACTGTTTTTT
>.|TRBD2|TRBJ2-2|TRBV11-2
CASSPYGGAGELFF
TGTGCCAGCAGCCCCTACGGGGGGGCCGGGGAGCTGTTTTTT
>.|TRBD1|TRBJ1-1|TRBV2
CAIPGQGRTEAFF
TGTGCCATCCCGGGACAGGGGAGGACTGAAGCTTTCTTT
>.|.|TRBJ2-7|TRBV5-1
CASSQSAYEQYF
TGCGCCAGCAGCCAGTCCGCCTACGAGCAGTACTTC
>few|.|TRBJ1-6|TRBV11-2
CASSLGQGNSPLHF
TGTGCCAGCAGCTTGGGGCAGGGGAATTCACCCCTCCACTTT
>once|.|TRBJ2-1|TRBV11-2
CASSLDPGHSSYNEQFF
TGTGCCAGCAGCTTGGATCCGGGACATAGCTCCTACAATGAGCAGTTCTTC
>.|TRBD1|TRBJ1-5|TRBV18
CASSLRDRGNQPQHF
TGTGCCAGCTCACTCCGGGACAGGGGCAATCAGCCCCAGCATTTT
>.|TRBD1|TRBJ2-7|TRBV6-2/TRBV6-3
CASSGTGQAHYEQYF
TGTGCCAGCAGCGGGACCGGACAGGCCCACTACGAGCAGTACTTC
>.|.|TRBJ1-6|TRBV28
CASNLADRENSPLHF
TGTGCCAGCAACCTGGCTGACAGAGAAAATTCACCCCTCCACTTT
>.|TRBD1|TRBJ2-7|TRBV4-3
CASSQRTGADEQYF
TGCGCCAGCAGCCAGAGGACAGGGGCGGACGAGCAGTACTTC
>.|TRBD1|TRBJ1-2|TRBV24-1
CATSDRDRGGYTF
TGTGCCACCAGTGACCGAGACAGGGGCGGCTACACCTTC
>.|.|TRBJ1-4|TRBV28
CASSLYLQEKLFF
TGTGCCAGCAGTTTATACCTCCAGGAAAAACTGTTTTTT
>.|TRBD2|TRBJ2-1|TRBV27
CASSLRGTYNEQFF
TGTGCCAGCAGTTTGCGGGGGACCTACAATGAGCAGTTCTTC
>.|TRBD1|TRBJ2-1|TRBV5-1
CASLPGTGYGNNEQFF
TGCGCCAGCCTCCCCGGGACAGGGTATGGGAACAATGAGCAGTTCTTC
>.|TRBD1|TRBJ1-1|TRBV5-6
CASSAADRGREYDTEAFF
TGTGCCAGCAGTGCTGCCGACAGGGGGCGAGAGTATGACACTGAAGCTTTCTTT
>.|TRBD1|TRBJ1-5|TRBV19
CASRTGGQSQHF
TGTGCCAGTAGGACAGGGGGCCAGTCCCAGCATTTT